The subject of this entry is one T cell receptor beta chain. Its target antigen remains unknown. Nothing much larger sits one base from this clone, and base qualities are not available. The sample is drawn from a study of OX40 agonist ivuxolimab in advanced cancers. In terms of the full investigation: Ivuxolimab, which targeted the costimulatory receptor OX40 (CD134), was an agonistic, fully human IgG2 monoclonal antibody. Intravenous ivuxolimab was administered to patients every 2 weeks at six dose levels: 0.01, 0.1, 0.3, 1.5, 3 and 10 mg/kg. Of the approximately 54 patients in dose escalation, about 20 had hepatocellular carcinoma, about 15 had melanoma, 9 had renal cell carcinoma and 9 had head and neck cancer. In the dose-escalation cohort, roughly 80% of patients were male, and the mean age was approximately 60 years, with a range of 23 to 79. Prior anti-PD-1, anti-PD-L1 or anti-CTLA-4 therapy was permitted, and checkpoint inhibitors had been received by more than 35% of dose-escalation patients. Partial responses occurred in three dose-escalation patients, of whom one had hepatocellular carcinoma and two had cutaneous melanoma. The point of sequencing TCRbeta in the periphery was to test whether ivuxolimab changed TCR sequence diversity and drove clonal T-cell expansion. The paper reports the monotherapy dose-escalation portion (N of about 47 patients) of the phase I ivuxolimab trial. Points the paper makes about the study in general: Which antigens the clonally expanded peripheral T cells were specific for was not determined. Low levels of normalized T-cell clonal expansion were also shown by some nonresponding patients. After ivuxolimab, more expanded clones were found on average in CD8+ T cells than in CD4+ T cells. At doses from 0.1 to 3.0 mg/kg, clonal expansion was seen in both CD4+ and CD8+ blood T cells between baseline and week 6. In partial responders in the 0.1-3.0 mg/kg groups, normalized peripheral clonal expansion was found to be among the lowest, especially among CD8+ T cells.

Patients with a history of autoimmune disease or receiving systemic immunosuppression were excluded from the trial. Peripheral blood for TCR sequencing was drawn from every dose cohort at baseline, at cycle 4 day 1 and at cycle 7 day 1. Samples were obtained from an open-label, multicenter, first-in-human phase I dose-escalation trial of ivuxolimab. Adults with locally advanced or metastatic head and neck squamous cell, hepatocellular, melanoma or renal cell carcinoma were enrolled in the trial. CD4+ and CD8+ T cells were sorted separately from peripheral blood before TCR sequencing. Here V drops 6 bases and J drops 9 bases, and the junction holds 5 bases not matched to any gene. From the cysteine through the phenylalanine, the CDR3 covers 13 amino acids. Only the CDR3 DNA stays, 39 bases, in frame from base 1. The germline V gene (reference sequence) specifies LNHDA as CDR1 and SQIVND as CDR2. Genomic DNA was extracted from sorted cells for sequencing of the TCRbeta CDR3 region. The immunoSEQ Assay was used for sequencing of TCRbeta CDR3 regions. The clones in this table, taken by TCRdb from immuneACCESS, are in-frame only. Not every clone is retained; where verified, under half of the shortfall comes from an unresolved V gene, and the cause of the rest is unknown. This sample lists about 80,000 clones; about 80% were detected once. The top ten clones comprise 6% to 8.5% of the sample.

Sequenced here: CD4+ or CD8+ T cells sorted from blood, sampled in a trial of the OX40 agonist ivuxolimab. This sequence was found in an adult with an advanced solid tumor such as melanoma, head and neck, liver or kidney cancer. The rearranged segments are TRBV19 and TRBJ1-6; TRBD1 matches 7 bases in the middle. The DNA sequence is as follows: TGTGCCAGTAGCCCGGGACAGAGTTCACCCCTCCACTTT. This sequence encodes CASSPGQSSPLHF.